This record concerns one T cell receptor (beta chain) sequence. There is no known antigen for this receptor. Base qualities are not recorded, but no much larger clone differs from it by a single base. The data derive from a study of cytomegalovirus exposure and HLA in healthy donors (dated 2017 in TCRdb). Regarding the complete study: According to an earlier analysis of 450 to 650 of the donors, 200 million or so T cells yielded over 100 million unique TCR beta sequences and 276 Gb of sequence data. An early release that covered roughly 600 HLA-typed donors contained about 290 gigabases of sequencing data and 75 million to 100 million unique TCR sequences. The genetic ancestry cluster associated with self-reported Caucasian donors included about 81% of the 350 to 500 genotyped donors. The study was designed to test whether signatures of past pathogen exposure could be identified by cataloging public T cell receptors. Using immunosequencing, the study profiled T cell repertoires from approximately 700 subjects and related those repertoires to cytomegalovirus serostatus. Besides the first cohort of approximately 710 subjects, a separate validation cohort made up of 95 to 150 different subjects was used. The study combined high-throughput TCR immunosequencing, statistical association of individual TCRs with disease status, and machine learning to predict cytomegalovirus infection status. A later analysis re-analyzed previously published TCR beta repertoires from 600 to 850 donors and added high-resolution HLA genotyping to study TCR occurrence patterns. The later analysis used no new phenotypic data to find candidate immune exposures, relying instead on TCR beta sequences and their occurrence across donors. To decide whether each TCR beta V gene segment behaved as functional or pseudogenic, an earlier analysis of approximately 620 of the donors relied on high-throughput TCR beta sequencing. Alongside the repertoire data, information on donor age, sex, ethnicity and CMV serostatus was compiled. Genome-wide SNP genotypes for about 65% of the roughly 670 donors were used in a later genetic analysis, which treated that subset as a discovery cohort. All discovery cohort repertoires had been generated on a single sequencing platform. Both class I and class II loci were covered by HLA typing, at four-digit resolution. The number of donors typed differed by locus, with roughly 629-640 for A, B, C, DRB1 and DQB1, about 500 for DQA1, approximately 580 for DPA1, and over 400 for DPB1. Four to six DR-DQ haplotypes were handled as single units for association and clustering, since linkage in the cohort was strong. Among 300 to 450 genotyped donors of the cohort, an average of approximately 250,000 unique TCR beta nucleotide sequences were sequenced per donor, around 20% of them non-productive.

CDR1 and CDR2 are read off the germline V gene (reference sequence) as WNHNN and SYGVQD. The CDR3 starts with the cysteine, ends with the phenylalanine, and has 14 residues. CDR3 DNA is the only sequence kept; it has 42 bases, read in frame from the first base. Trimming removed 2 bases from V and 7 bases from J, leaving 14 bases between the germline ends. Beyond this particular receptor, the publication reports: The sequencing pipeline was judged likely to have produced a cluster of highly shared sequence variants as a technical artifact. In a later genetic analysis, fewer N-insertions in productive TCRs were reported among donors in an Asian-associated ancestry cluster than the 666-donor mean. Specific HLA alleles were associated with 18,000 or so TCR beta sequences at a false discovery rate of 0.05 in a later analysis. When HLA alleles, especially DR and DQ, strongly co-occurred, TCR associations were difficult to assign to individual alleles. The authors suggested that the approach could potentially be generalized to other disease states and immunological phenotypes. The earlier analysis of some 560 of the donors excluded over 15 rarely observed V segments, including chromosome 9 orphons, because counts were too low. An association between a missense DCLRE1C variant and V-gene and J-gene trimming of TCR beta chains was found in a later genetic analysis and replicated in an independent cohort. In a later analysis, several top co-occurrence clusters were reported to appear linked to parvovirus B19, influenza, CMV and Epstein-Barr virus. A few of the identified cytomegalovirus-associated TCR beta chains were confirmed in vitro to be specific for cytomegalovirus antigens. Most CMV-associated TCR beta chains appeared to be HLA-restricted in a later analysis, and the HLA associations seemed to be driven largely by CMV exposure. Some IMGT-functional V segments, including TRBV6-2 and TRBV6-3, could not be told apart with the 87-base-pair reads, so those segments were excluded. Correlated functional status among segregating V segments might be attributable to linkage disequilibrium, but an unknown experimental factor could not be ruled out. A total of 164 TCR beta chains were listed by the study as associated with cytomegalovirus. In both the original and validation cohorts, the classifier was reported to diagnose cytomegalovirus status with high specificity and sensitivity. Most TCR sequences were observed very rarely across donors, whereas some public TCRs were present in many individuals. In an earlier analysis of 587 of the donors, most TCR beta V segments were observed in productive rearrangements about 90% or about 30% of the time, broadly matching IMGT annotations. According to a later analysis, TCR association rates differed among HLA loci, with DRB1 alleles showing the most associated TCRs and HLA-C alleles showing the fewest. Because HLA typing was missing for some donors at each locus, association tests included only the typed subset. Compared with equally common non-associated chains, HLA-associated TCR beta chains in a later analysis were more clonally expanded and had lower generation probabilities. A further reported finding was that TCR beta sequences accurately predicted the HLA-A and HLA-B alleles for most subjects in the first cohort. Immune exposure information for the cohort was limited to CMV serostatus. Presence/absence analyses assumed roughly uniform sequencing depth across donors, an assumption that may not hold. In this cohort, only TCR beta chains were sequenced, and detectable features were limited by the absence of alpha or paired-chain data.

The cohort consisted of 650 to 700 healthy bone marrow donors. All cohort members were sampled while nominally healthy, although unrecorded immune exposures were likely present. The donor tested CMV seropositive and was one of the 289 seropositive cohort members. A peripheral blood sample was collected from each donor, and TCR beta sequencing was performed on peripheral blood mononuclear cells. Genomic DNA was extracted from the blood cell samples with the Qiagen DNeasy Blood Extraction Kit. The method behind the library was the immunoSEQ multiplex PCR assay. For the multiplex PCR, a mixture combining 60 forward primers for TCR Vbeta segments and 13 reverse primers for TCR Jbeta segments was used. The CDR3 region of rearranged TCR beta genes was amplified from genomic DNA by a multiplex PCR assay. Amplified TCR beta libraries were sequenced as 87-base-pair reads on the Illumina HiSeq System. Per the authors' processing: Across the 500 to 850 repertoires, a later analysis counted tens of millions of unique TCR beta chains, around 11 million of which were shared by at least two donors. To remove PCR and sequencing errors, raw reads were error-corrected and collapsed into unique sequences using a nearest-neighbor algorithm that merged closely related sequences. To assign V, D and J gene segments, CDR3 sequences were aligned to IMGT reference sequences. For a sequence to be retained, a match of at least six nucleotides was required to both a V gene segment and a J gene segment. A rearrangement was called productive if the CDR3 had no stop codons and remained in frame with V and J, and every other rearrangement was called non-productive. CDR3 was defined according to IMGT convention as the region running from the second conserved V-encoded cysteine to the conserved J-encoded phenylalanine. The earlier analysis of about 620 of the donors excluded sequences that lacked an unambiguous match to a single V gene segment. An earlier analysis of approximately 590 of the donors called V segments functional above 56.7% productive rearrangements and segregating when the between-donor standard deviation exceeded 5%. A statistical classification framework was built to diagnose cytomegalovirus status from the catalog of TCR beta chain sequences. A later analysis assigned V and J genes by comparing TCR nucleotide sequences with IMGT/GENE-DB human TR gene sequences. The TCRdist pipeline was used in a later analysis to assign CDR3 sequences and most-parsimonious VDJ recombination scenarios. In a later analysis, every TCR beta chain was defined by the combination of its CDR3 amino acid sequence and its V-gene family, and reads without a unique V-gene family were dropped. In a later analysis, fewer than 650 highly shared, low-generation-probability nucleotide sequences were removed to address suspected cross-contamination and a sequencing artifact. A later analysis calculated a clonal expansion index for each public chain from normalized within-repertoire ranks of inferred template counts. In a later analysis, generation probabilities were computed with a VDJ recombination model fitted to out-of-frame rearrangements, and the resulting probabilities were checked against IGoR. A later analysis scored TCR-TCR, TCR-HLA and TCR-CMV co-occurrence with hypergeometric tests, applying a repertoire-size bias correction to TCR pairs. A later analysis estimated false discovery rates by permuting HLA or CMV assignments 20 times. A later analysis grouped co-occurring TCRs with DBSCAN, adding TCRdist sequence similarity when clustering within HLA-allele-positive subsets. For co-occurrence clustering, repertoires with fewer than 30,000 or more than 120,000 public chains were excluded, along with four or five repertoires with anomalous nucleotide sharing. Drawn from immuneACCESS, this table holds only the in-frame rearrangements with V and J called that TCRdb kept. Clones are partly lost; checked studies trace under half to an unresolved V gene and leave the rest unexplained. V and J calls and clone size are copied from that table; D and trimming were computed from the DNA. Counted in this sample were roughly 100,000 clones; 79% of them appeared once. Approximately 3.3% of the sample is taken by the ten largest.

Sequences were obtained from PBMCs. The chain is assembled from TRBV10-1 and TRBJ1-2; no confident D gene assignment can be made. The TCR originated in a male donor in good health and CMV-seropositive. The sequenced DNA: TGCGCCAGCAGTGAGCCTCAGGTTATTCTTGGCTACACCTTC. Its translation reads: CASSEPQVILGYTF.